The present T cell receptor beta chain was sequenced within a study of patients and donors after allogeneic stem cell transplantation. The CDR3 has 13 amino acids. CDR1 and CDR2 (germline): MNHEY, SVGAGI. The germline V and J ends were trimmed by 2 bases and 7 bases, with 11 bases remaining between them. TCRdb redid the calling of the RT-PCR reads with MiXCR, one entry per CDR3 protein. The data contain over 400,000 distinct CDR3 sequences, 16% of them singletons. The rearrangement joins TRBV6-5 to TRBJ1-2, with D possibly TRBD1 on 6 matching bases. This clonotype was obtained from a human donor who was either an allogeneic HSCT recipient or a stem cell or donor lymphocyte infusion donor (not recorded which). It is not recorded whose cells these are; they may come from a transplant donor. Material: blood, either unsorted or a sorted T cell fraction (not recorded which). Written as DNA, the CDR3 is TGTGCCAGCAGTTACCGCACAGGGAGTGGCTACACCTTC. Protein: CASSYRTGSGYTF.